This T cell receptor beta chain was obtained from a study of T cells in Graves' hyperthyroidism and ophthalmopathy. This clonotype was seen at least ten times. Amplification of TCR beta CDR3 regions used RNA as the template. TCR CDR3 regions were first amplified by RT-PCR with HTBI primers. From the multiplex PCR reads, TCRdb called clonotypes with MiXCR, one entry per CDR3 protein. The repertoire includes approximately 320,000 distinct CDR3 sequences, 15% to 20% of them detected once, and around 35% sits in the top ten. Diagnoses used clinical symptoms, serum thyroxine and TRAb, thyroid ultrasound and orbital computed tomography. The TCR originated in a man younger than 40 with Graves' hyperthyroidism. The sequenced material came from blood.

For the CDR3, the DNA is TGTGCCAGCAGTAAAACGCACACTAGCGTAGAGACCCAGTACTTC. Its protein product is CASSKTHTSVETQYF. V usage is TRBV2 and J usage is TRBJ2-5, with TRBD2 identical over 7 bases. CDR3 length: 15 amino acids. Looked up from germline, CDR1 is SNHLY and CDR2 is FYNNEI. With 5 bases clipped from V and 4 bases from J, the junction kept 10 bases outside the gene matches.